The 13 T cell receptor beta chains presented below share a single source sample, sequenced in a study of blood T cells in healthy people across ages. PCR was performed a second time for about 6 to 11 cycles using a sample-barcoded 5' primer and a J-beta primer mix. TCRdb independently ran MiXCR on the 5' RACE reads; one entry per CDR3 protein. The data show 730,000 or so distinct CDR3 sequences, roughly two fifths seen once. The sample taken for sequencing was blood. The receptors shown here come from an elderly man in good health.

This clonotype was seen a handful of times. The chain couples TRBV20-1 to TRBJ2-3; TRBD1 matches 9 bases. J gave up 2 bases and V 6 bases, and 9 bases lay outside the gene matches. The CDR3 consists of 15 residues. CDR1 and CDR2 from the germline V gene are DFQATT and SNEGSKA (reference sequence). The CDR3 sequence is CSASNRGQNTDTQYF. In nucleotides, the CDR3 is TGCAGTGCCTCCAACAGGGGGCAGAACACAGATACGCAGTATTTT.

This clonotype showed up just once. CDR3 bases: TGTGCCAGCAGCTTGGACAGGGGGCGGAAGACCCAGTACTTC. This gives the protein CASSLDRGRKTQYF. This sequence joins TRBV7-9 and TRBJ2-7, with 11 bases matching TRBD1. The J call may be in error: the DNA end matches TRBJ2-5 better. This CDR3 is 14 amino acids long. The germline V gene has CDR1 SEHNR and CDR2 FQNEAQ (reference sequence).

The rearrangement links TRBV10-2 to TRBJ2-7, with D maybe TRBD2 (7 bases). The CDR3 sequence is 15 residues long. With 4 bases removed from V and 3 bases from J, the gap between germline ends came to 16 bases. CDR1 and CDR2 from the germline V gene are WSHSY and SAAADI. The CDR3 DNA sequence: TGCGCCAGCAGTGCCCGGGGGGCCGCAGACTACGAGCAGTACTTC. Residues: CASSARGAADYEQYF.

The chain uses TRBV28 and TRBJ2-3; 10 positions agree with TRBD1. The CDR3 sequence is 15 residues long. V lost 4 bases, J lost 4 bases, and 5 bases stayed unmatched. Germline CDR1 MDHEN, CDR2 SYDVKM. Here the CDR3 reads CASSSSTGGSDTQYF. The CDR3 nucleotides read TGTGCCAGCAGTTCCTCGACAGGGGGCTCAGATACGCAGTATTTT. The whole variable domain, filled in from reference TRBV28 and TRBJ2-3, reads DVKVTQSSRYLVKRTGEKVFLECVQDMDHENMFWYRQDPGLGLRLIYFSYDVKMKEKGDIPEGYSVSREKKERFSLILESASTNQTSMYLCASSSSTGGSDTQYFGPGTRLTVL.

The CDR3 region has the DNA TGCAGCGTCGTATTAAACCCCTCCTACGAGCAGTACTTC. Translated: CSVVLNPSYEQYF. V and J are TRBV29-1 and TRBJ2-7; no definite D call. Trimming stripped 6 bases from V and 0 bases from J, with 12 bases between. In germline, CDR1 is SQVTM, CDR2 ANQGSEA. The CDR3 is made up of 13 amino acids.

This chain links TRBV28 with TRBJ2-7; D is undetermined. V was cut by 6 bases and J by 2 bases, with 14 bases left in between. CDR1 is MDHEN and CDR2 is SYDVKM in the germline V gene. This CDR3 contains 14 residues. The CDR3 nucleotides are TGTGCCAGCAGCCCCTCCCCACTTACCTACGAGCAGTACTTC. Translation gives CASSPSPLTYEQYF.

This clonotype was recorded a few times. This chain uses TRBV4-1 with TRBJ1-2; D possibly corresponds to TRBD1 (5 bases). From germline, CDR1 is MGHRA and CDR2 YSYEKL. The CDR3 covers 18 residues. V was trimmed by 0 bases and J by 8 bases, leaving 25 bases between them. The CDR3 DNA sequence: TGCGCCAGCAGCCAAGAACCGAAGGGGAATGTGCCCCGGGGCGGCTACACCTTC. Its translation: CASSQEPKGNVPRGGYTF.

This clonotype showed up many times. The V and J genes are TRBV5-1 and TRBJ2-7; 11 bases match TRBD2. CDR3 length: 15 residues. Germline V CDR1 and CDR2: SGHRS, YFSETQ. J gave up 7 bases and V 4 bases, and 10 bases lay outside the gene matches. CDR3 DNA sequence: TGCGCCAGCAGCCCAATAGCGGGAGGGCCGAGGGAGCAGTACTTC. Translation gives CASSPIAGGPREQYF.

The chain carries TRBV28 and TRBJ2-2; D is perhaps TRBD2 (6 bases). The germline gives CDR1 MDHEN, CDR2 SYDVKM. V lost 7 bases, J lost 3 bases, and 15 bases lay in between. The CDR3 is made up of 15 amino acids. CDR3 protein: CASTPVERDTGELFF. The DNA of the CDR3 is TGTGCCAGCACGCCAGTTGAGCGGGACACCGGGGAGCTGTTTTTT.

The rearrangement uses TRBV6-2 or TRBV6-3 and TRBJ2-5; tentatively, D is TRBD2 (6 bases). V was trimmed by 8 bases and J by 1 base, leaving 17 bases between them. The germline V gene has CDR1 MNHEY and CDR2 SVGEGT. The CDR3 loop spans 15 amino acids. CDR3 residues: CASGSLLAFQETQYF. CDR3 sequence (DNA): TGTGCCAGCGGGTCACTTCTAGCGTTCCAAGAGACCCAGTACTTC.

This clonotype was seen a handful of times. DNA of the CDR3: TGTGCCAGCAGCCAAGATCTGGGGCAGTATGGCTACACCTTC. Protein product: CASSQDLGQYGYTF. The rearrangement uses TRBV4-2 and TRBJ1-2, with a weak D call TRBD1 (5 bases). The V and J ends lost 0 bases and 5 bases respectively, with 10 bases between them. This CDR3 has 14 amino acids. CDR1 LGHNA and CDR2 YNFKEQ come from the germline V gene.

Concerning this clonotype itself: The conserved closing phenylalanine or tryptophan is absent in this CDR3, likely reflecting a read error. V and J are TRBV6-2 or TRBV6-3 and TRBJ2-7, with D hard to call. Germline loops: CDR1 MNHEY, CDR2 SVGEGT. The length of the CDR3 is 13 residues. Trimming left V 2 bases short and J 2 bases short, with 7 bases between. CDR3 sequence: CASSYGQTYEQYC. CDR3 DNA: TGTGCCAGCAGTTACGGGCAGACCTACGAGCAGTACTGC.

Ten or more counts support this clonotype. J is TRBJ2-3 and V is TRBV5-1; no clear D. V was trimmed by 5 bases and J by 2 bases, leaving 6 bases between them. CDR1 is SGHRS and CDR2 is YFSETQ in the germline V gene. The CDR3 spans 12 residues. CDR3 in amino acids: CASSLDTDTQYF. Written as DNA, the CDR3 is TGCGCCAGCAGTCTAGACACAGATACGCAGTATTTT. The complete variable domain, with remaining parts taken from reference TRBV5-1 and TRBJ2-3, reads KAGVTQTPRYLIKTRGQQVTLSCSPISGHRSVSWYQQTPGQGLQFLFEYFSETQRNKGNFPGRFSGRQFSNSRSEMNVSTLELGDSALYLCASSLDTDTQYFGPGTRLTVL.